This T cell receptor beta chain emerged from a study of T-cell reconstitution after alpha-beta-depleted transplantation in children. Unique molecular identifiers were built into the TCRbeta library. TCRdb re-called the PCR reads through MiXCR, storing one row per CDR3 protein. In the table there are about 490,000 distinct CDR3 sequences, about 10% of which are singletons. With V trimmed by 2 bases and J by 6 bases, 7 bases remained unmatched. CDR3 size: 16 residues. In germline, CDR1 is SGHDN, CDR2 FVKESK. This clonotype was counted a few times. The sample here was PBMCs, taken before TCRalphabeta/CD19-depleted stem cell transplant. The clonotype was recovered from a child younger than 10 with inherited bone marrow failure, due to receive a stem cell transplant. The V and J genes are TRBV14 and TRBJ1-4; 9 bases match TRBD1. CDR3 DNA: TGTGCCAGCAGCCAACAGCGGACAGGGGAGGATGAAAAACTGTTTTTT. Translation gives CASSQQRTGEDEKLFF.